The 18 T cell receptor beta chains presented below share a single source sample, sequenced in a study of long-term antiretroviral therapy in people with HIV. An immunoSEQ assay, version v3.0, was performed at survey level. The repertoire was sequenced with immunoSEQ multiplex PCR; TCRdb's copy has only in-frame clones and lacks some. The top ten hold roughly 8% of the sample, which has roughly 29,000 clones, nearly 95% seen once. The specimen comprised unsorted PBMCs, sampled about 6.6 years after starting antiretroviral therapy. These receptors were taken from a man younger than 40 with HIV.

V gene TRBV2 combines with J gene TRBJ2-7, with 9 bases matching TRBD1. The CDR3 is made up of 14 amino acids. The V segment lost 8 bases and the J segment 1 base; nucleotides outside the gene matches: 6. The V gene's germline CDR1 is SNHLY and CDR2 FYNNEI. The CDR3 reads CASGGTGISYEQYF. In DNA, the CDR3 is TGTGCCAGCGGTGGGACAGGGATTTCCTACGAGCAGTACTTC.

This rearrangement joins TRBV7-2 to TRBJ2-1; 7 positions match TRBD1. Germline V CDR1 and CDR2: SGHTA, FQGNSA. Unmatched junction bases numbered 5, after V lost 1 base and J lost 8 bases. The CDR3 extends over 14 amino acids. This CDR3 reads CASSLGGGLDEQFF. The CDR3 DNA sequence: TGTGCCAGCAGCTTAGGAGGGGGCTTGGATGAGCAGTTCTTC.

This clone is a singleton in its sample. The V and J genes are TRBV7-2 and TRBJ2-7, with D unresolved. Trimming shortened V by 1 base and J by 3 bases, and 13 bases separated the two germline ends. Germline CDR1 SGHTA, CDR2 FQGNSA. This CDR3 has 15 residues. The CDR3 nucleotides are TGTGCCAGCAGCTTAGGAAGGGTACAATTCTACGAGCAGTACTTC. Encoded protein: CASSLGRVQFYEQYF.

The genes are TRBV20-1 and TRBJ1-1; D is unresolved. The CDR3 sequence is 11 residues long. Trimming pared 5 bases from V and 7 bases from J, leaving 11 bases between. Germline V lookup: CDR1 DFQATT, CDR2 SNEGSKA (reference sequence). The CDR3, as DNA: TGCAGTGCTGAGTTGAACCGTGAAGCTTTCTTT. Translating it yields CSAELNREAFF.

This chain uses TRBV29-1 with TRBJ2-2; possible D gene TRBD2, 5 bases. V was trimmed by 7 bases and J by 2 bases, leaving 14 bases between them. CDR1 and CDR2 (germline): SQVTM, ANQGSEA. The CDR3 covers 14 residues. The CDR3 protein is CSAPEGANTGELFF. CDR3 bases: TGCAGCGCCCCCGAGGGTGCAAACACCGGGGAGCTGTTTTTT.

The CDR3 DNA reads TGTGCCATCAGTGAGTCAGTGAGAAACTATGGCTACACCTTC. This encodes CAISESVRNYGYTF. The chain uses TRBV10-3 and TRBJ1-2; D not certain. Germline values: CDR1 ENHRY, CDR2 SYGVKD. The V and J ends lost 0 bases and 2 bases respectively, with 7 bases between them. CDR3 length: 14 amino acids.

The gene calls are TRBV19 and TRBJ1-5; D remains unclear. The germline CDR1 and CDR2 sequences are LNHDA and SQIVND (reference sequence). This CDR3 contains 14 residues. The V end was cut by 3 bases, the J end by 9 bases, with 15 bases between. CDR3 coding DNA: TGTGCCAGTAGTATCGGACCGCAGTTCTGGCCCCAGCATTTT. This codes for CASSIGPQFWPQHF.

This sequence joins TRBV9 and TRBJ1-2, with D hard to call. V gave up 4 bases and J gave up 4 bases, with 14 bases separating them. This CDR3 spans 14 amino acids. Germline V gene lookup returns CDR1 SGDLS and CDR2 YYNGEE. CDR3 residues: CASSTRQLAYGYTF. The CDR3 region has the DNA TGTGCCAGCAGCACTCGGCAGCTAGCCTATGGCTACACCTTC. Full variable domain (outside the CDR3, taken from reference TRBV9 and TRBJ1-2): DSGVTQTPKHLITATGQRVTLRCSPRSGDLSVYWYQQSLDQGLQFLIQYYNGEERAKGNILERFSAQQFPDLHSELNLSSLELGDSALYFCASSTRQLAYGYTFGSGTRLTVV.

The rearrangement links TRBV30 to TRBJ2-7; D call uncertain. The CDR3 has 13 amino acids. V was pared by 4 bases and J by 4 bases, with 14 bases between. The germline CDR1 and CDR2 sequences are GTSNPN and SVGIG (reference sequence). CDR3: CAWNPGGLYEQYF. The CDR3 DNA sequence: TGTGCCTGGAACCCTGGCGGCCTATACGAGCAGTACTTC.

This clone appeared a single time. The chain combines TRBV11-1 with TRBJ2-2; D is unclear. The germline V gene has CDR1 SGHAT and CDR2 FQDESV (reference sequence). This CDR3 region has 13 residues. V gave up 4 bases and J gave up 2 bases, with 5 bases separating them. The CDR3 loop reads CASSWGNTGELFF. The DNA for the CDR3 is TGTGCCAGCAGCTGGGGAAACACCGGGGAGCTGTTTTTT.

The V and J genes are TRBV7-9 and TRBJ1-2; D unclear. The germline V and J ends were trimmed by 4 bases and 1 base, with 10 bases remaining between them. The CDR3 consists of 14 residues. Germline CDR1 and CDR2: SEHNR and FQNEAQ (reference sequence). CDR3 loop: CASSSPFNNYGYTF. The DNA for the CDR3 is TGTGCCAGCAGCTCTCCTTTTAATAACTATGGCTACACCTTC.

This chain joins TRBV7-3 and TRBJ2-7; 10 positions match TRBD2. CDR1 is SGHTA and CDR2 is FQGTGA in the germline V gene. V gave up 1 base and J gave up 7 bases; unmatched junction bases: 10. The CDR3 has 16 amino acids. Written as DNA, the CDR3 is TGTGCCAGCAGCTTAAAATTAGCGGGAGGATCTGGAGAGCAGTACTTC. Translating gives CASSLKLAGGSGEQYF.

DNA for the CDR3: TGTGCCAGCAGTGACAGTAGGGGCGACACCGGGGAGCTGTTTTTT. This translates into CASSDSRGDTGELFF. The chain uses TRBV6-4 and TRBJ2-2; tentatively, D is TRBD1 (5 bases). This CDR3 is 15 amino acids long. Germline-derived CDR1 and CDR2 are MRHNA and SNTAGT. V lost 2 bases, J lost 3 bases, and 10 bases lay in between.

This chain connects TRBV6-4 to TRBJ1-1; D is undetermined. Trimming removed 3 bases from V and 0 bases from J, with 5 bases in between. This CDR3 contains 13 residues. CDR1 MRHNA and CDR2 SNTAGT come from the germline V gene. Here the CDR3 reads CASSEGMNTEAFF. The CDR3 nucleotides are TGTGCCAGCAGTGAAGGCATGAACACTGAAGCTTTCTTT.

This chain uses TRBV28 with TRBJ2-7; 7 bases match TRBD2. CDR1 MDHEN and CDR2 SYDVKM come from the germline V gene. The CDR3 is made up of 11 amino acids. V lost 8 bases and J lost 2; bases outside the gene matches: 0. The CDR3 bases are TGTGCCAGCGGGAGGGCCTACGAGCAGTACTTC. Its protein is CASGRAYEQYF.

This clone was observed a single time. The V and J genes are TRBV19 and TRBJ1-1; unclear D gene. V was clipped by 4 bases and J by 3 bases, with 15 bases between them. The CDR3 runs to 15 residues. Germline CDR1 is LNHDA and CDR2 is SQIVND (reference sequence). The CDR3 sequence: CASSTRARGYTEAFF. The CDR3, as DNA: TGTGCCAGTAGTACCCGGGCCCGAGGGTACACTGAAGCTTTCTTT.

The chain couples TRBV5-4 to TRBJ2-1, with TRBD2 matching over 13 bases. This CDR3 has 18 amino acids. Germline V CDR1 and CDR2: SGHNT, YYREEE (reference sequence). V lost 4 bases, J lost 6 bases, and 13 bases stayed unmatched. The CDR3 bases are TGTGCCAGCAGCCAAACAAAAACTAGCGGGAGGGCCCCCAATGAGCAGTTCTTC. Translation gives CASSQTKTSGRAPNEQFF.

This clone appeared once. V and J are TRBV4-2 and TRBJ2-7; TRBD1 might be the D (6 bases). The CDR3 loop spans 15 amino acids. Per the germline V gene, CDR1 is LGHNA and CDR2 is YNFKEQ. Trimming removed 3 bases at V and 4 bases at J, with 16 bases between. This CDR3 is CASSHELDRPYEQYF. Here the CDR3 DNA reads TGTGCCAGCAGCCACGAATTGGACAGACCATACGAGCAGTACTTC.